This T cell receptor beta chain came from a study of blood T cells in healthy people across ages. Broader study findings: Per million T cells, the diversity of TCR beta decreased roughly linearly as age advanced.

It was with a sample-barcoded 5' primer and a J-beta primer mix that a second PCR of roughly 7 to 12 cycles was run. Each CDR3 protein gets one entry after TCRdb re-called the 5' RACE reads with MiXCR. The sample has hundreds of thousands of distinct CDR3 sequences, around three fifths seen once; the top ten hold 25% to 30%. Trimming removed 7 bases at V and 9 bases at J, with 16 bases between. CDR3 length equals 13 residues. Germline CDR1 is SNHLY and CDR2 is FYNNEI. A word on this clonotype: The antigen remains undetermined.

Each individual donor underwent a draw of 8 to 10 milliliters of peripheral blood. Researchers isolated at least 6 million PBMCs per sample. The sequence was obtained from a man between 40 and 49 years old in good health. Sequencing was performed on blood. This chain uses TRBV2 with TRBJ2-1; D tentatively reads TRBD1 or TRBD2 (5 bases each). Written as DNA, the CDR3 is TGTGCCAGCAACGCCATGACGGGGCGTGAGCAGTTCTTC. Amino acids: CASNAMTGREQFF.